The present TCR beta chain was sequenced within a study of blood T cell repertoires in COVID-19. Overall study context: Material from acute and convalescent COVID-19 was sourced from the United States, Italy and Spain. PBMCs, B-cell-depleted T cells, or T cells were the source of the cDNA or gDNA that made up the material.

Authors' data handling: How many nucleated cells were present was estimated from reference gene primer amplification. Clones were sequenced by immunoSEQ multiplex PCR, and TCRdb holds only the in-frame ones, with some missing. The V and J calls and clone size come from that table; D and trimming were worked out from the DNA. The sample holds just under 80,000 clones, roughly 88% seen once. Germline V gene lookup returns CDR1 LNHDA and CDR2 SQIVND (reference sequence). The CDR3 is made up of 17 amino acids. V shed 4 bases, J shed 2 bases, and the junction held 8 bases outside the gene matches. Sequenced sample: peripheral blood. V gene TRBV19 combines with J gene TRBJ1-6, with 7 bases lining up with TRBD1. The origin of this receptor is a human donor in a cohort sampled during active COVID-19. The CDR3, as DNA: TGTGCCAGTAGTAAAGGGTACAGGGGCGCCTATAATTCACCCCTCCACTTT. This encodes CASSKGYRGAYNSPLHF. The full variable domain, completed using reference TRBV19 and TRBJ1-6, is DGGITQSPKYLFRKEGQNVTLSCEQNLNHDAMYWYRQDPGQGLRLIYYSQIVNDFQKGDIAEGYSVSREKKESFPLTVTSAQKNPTAFYLCASSKGYRGAYNSPLHFGNGTRLTVT.